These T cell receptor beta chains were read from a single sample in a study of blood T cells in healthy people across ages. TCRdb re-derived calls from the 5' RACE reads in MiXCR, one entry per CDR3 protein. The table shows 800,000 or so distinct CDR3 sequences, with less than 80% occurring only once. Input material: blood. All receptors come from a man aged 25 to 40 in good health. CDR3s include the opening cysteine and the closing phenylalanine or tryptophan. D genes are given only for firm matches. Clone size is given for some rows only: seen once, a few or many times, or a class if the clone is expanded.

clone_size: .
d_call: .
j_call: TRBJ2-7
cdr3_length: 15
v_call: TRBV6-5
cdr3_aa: CASSYVLGGLYEQYF
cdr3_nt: TGTGCCAGCAGTTACGTCTTGGGGGGGCTCTACGAGCAGTACTTC

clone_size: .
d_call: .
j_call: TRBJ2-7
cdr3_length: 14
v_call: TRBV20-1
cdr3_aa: CSAKWGVSFREQYF
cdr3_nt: TGCAGTGCTAAGTGGGGGGTCTCGTTCCGCGAGCAGTACTTC

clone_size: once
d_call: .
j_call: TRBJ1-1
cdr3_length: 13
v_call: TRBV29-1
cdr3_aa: CSGQQGSDTEAFF
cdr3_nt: TGCAGCGGTCAACAGGGATCGGACACTGAAGCTTTCTTT

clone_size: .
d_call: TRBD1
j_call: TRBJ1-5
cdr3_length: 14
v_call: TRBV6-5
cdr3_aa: CASSYSTGKQPQHF
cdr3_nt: TGTGCCAGCAGTTACTCGACAGGGAAACAGCCCCAGCATTTT

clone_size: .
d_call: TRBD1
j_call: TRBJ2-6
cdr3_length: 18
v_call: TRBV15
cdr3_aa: CATSSHPGQSSGANVLTF
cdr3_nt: TGTGCCACCAGCTCCCATCCGGGACAGAGCTCTGGGGCCAACGTCCTGACTTTC

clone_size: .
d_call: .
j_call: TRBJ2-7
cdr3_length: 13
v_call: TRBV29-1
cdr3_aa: CSVVEPGGYEQYF
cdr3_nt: TGCAGCGTTGTCGAGCCCGGGGGTTACGAGCAGTACTTC

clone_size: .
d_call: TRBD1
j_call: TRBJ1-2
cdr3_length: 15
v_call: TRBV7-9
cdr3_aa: CASSLPGQGQDGYTF
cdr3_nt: TGTGCCAGCAGCTTACCGGGACAGGGGCAAGACGGCTACACCTTC

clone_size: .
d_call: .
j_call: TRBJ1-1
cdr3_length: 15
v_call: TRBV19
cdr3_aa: CASSIWPGTNTEAFF
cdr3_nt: TGTGCCAGTAGTATTTGGCCAGGGACGAACACTGAAGCTTTCTTT

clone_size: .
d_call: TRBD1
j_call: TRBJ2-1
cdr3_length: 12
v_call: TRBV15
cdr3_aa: CATSNRGGEQFF
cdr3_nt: TGTGCCACCAGCAACAGGGGCGGTGAGCAGTTCTTC

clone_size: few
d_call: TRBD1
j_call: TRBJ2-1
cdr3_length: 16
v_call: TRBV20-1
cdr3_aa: CSARATGTGGINEQFF
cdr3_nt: TGCAGTGCTAGAGCAACCGGGACAGGGGGGATCAATGAGCAGTTCTTC

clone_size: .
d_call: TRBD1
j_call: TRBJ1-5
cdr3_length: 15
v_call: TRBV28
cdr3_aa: CASGAGQGGYQPQHF
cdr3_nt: TGTGCGAGCGGGGCGGGACAGGGGGGCTATCAGCCCCAGCATTTT

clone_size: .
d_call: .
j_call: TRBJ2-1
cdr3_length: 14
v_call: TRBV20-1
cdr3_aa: CSARDRVRGREQFF
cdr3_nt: TGCAGTGCTAGAGATCGGGTAAGGGGCCGCGAGCAGTTCTTC

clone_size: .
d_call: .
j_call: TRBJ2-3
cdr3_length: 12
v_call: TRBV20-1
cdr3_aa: CSAPRVTDTQYF
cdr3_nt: TGCAGTGCCCCCCGGGTAACAGATACGCAGTATTTT

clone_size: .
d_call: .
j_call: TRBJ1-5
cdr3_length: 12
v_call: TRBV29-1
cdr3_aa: CSVELLDQPQHF
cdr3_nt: TGCAGCGTTGAGCTCTTGGATCAGCCCCAGCATTTT

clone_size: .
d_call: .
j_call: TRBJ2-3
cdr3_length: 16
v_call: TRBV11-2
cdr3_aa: CASSLVGDPSTDTQYF
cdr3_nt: TGTGCCAGCAGCTTAGTGGGCGATCCAAGCACAGATACGCAGTATTTT

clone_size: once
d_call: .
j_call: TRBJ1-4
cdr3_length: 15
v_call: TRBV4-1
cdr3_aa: CASSQVREINEKLFF
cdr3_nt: TGCGCCAGCAGCCAAGTGCGAGAGATTAATGAAAAACTGTTTTTT

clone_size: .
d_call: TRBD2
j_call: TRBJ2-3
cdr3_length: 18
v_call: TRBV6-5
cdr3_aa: CASTYYPPSGGESDTQYF
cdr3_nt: TGTGCCAGCACTTACTACCCACCAAGCGGGGGAGAATCAGATACGCAGTATTTT

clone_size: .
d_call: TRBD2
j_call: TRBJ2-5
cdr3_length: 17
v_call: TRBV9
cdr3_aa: CASSPLDYSGGLETQYF
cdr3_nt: TGTGCCAGCAGCCCTCTCGACTATAGCGGGGGGTTGGAGACCCAGTACTTC

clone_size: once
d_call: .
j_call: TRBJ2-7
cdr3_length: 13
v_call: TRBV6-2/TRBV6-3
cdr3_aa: CASSDHDPYEQYF
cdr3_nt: TGTGCCAGCAGTGATCACGACCCCTACGAGCAGTACTTC

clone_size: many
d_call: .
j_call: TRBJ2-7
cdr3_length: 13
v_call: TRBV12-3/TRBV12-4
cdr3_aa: CASSFGQSYEQYF
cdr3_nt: TGTGCCAGCAGCTTCGGACAGTCCTACGAGCAGTACTTC

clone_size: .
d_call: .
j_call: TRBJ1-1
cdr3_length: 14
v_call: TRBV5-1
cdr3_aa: CASSPRTATGEAFF
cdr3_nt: TGCGCCAGCAGCCCCCGGACAGCCACGGGTGAAGCTTTCTTT

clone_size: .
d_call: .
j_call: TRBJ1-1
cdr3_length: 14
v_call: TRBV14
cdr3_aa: CASSPGRRATEAFF
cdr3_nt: TGTGCCAGCAGCCCCGGACGGAGGGCCACTGAAGCTTTCTTT

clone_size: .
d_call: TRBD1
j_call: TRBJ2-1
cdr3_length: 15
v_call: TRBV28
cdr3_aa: CASSLWDSSYNEQFF
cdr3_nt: TGTGCCAGCAGTTTGTGGGACAGCTCCTACAATGAGCAGTTCTTC

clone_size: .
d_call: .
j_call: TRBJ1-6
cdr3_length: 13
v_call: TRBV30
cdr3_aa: CAWRLEGNSPLHF
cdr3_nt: TGTGCCTGGAGGCTAGAAGGGAATTCACCCCTCCACTTT

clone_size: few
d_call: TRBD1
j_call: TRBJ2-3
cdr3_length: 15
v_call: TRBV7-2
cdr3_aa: CASSLWTGGTDTQYF
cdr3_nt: TGTGCCAGCAGCTTGTGGACAGGGGGCACAGATACGCAGTATTTT

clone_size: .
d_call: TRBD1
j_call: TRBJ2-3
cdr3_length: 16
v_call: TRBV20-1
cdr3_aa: CSARVGQAGFTDTQYF
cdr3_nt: TGCAGTGCTAGAGTAGGACAGGCAGGTTTCACAGATACGCAGTATTTT

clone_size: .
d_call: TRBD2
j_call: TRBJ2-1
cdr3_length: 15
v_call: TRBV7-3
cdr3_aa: CASSPLAEEYNEQFF
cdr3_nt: TGTGCCAGCAGCCCACTAGCGGAGGAGTACAATGAGCAGTTCTTC

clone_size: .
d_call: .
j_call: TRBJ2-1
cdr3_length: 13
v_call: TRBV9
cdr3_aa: CASSVVGCNEQFF
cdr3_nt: TGTGCCAGCAGCGTAGTTGGGTGCAATGAGCAGTTCTTC

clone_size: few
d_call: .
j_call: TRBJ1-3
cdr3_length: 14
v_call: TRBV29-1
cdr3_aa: CSVEKAGLGNTIYF
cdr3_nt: TGCAGCGTTGAGAAGGCCGGTCTTGGAAACACCATATATTTT

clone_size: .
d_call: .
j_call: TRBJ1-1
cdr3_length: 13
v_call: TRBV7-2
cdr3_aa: CASSSRQAAEAFF
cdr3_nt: TGTGCCAGCAGCTCTAGACAGGCCGCTGAAGCTTTCTTT

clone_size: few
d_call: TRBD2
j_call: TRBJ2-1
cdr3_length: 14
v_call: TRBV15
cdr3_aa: CATSGGLGKNEQFF
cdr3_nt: TGTGCCACCAGTGGTGGACTAGGGAAGAATGAGCAGTTCTTC

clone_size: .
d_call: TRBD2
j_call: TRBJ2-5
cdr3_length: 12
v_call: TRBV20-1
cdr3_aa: CSPSGGKETQYF
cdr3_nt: TGCAGTCCGTCCGGGGGGAAAGAGACCCAGTACTTC

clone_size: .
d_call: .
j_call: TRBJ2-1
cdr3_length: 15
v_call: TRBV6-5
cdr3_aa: CASSPTGTPNNEQFF
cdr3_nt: TGTGCCAGCAGCCCTACCGGGACGCCGAACAATGAGCAGTTCTTC

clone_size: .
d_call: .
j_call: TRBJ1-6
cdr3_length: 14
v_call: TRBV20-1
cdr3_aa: CSVGGGHYNSPLHF
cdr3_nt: TGCAGTGTCGGGGGGGGACACTATAATTCACCCCTCCACTTT

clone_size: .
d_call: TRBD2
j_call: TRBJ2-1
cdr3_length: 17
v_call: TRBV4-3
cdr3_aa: CASSQDIRTGGYNEQFF
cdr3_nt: TGCGCCAGCAGCCAAGATATCCGGACGGGAGGCTACAATGAGCAGTTCTTC

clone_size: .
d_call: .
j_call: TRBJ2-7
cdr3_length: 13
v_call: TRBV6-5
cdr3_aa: CASMGSRLHEQYF
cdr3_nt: TGTGCCAGCATGGGTAGCCGGTTACACGAGCAGTACTTC

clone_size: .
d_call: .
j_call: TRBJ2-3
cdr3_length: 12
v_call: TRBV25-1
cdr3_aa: CASSEYGDTQYF
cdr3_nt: TGTGCCAGCAGTGAATACGGGGATACGCAGTATTTT

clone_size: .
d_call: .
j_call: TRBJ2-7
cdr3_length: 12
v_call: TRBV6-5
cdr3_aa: CASRRYSGEQYF
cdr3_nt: TGTGCCAGCAGGCGATATTCGGGCGAGCAGTACTTC

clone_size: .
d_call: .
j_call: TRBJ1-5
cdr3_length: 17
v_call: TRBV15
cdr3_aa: CATSRDGGPKSNQPQHF
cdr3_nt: TGTGCCACCAGCAGAGATGGAGGTCCTAAAAGCAATCAGCCCCAGCATTTT

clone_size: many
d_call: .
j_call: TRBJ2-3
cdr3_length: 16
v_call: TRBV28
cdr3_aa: CASSLITGETTDTQYF
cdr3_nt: TGTGCCAGCAGTTTAATTACGGGGGAGACCACAGATACGCAGTATTTT

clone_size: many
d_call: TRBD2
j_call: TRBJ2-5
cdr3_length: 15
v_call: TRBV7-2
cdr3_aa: CASSLSGGVQETQYF
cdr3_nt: TGTGCCAGCAGTTTAAGCGGGGGAGTCCAAGAGACCCAGTACTTC

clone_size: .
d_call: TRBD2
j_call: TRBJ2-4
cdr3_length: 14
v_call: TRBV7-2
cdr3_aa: CASSLYRGGSIQYF
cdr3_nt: TGTGCCAGCAGCTTATATCGGGGAGGGAGCATTCAGTACTTC

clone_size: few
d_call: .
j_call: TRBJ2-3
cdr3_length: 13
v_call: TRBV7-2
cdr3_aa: CASSLWEDDTQYF
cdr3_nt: TGTGCCAGCAGCTTATGGGAGGATGATACGCAGTATTTT

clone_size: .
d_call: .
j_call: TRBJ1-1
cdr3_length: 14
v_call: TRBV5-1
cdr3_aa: CASSPGDIYTEAFF
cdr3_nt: TGCGCCAGCAGCCCCGGGGACATATACACTGAAGCTTTCTTT

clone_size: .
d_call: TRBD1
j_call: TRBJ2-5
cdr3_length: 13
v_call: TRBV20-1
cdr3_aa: CSPKDRASLAQYF
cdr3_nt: TGCAGTCCGAAGGACAGGGCGAGTTTGGCCCAGTACTTC

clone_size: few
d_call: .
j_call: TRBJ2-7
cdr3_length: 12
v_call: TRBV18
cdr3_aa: CASSPSSSEQYF
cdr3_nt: TGTGCCAGCTCACCAAGTTCATCCGAGCAGTACTTC

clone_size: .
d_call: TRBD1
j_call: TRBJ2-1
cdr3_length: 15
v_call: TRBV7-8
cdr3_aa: CASSSGTGGGNEQFF
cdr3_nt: TGTGCCAGCAGCTCCGGGACAGGGGGCGGGAATGAGCAGTTCTTC

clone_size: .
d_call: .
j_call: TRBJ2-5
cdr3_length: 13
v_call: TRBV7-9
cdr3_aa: CASNYGSQETQYF
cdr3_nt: TGTGCCAGCAATTACGGGAGCCAAGAGACCCAGTACTTC

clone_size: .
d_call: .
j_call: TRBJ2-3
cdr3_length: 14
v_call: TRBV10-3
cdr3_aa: CAITDSKRADTQYF
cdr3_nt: TGTGCCATCACCGACAGTAAACGGGCAGATACGCAGTATTTT

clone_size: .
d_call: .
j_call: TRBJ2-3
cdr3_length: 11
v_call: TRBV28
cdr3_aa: CASSPLGAQYF
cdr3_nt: TGTGCCAGCAGTCCTCTTGGTGCGCAGTATTTT